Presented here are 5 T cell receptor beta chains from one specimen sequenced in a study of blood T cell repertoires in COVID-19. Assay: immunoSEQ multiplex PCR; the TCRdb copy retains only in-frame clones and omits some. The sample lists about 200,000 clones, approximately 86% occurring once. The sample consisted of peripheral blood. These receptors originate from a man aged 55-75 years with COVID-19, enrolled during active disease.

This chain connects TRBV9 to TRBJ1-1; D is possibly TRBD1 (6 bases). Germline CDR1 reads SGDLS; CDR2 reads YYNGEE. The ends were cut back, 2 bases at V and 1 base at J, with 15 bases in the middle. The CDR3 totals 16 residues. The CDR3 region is CASSVTPGTKNTEAFF. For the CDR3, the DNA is TGTGCCAGCAGCGTGACCCCCGGGACAAAGAACACTGAAGCTTTCTTT.

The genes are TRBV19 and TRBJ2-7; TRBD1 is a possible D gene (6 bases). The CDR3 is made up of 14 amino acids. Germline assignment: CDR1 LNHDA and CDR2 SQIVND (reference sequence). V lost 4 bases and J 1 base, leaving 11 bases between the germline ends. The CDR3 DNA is TGTGCCAGTAGTACCGGGGACATTTCCTACGAGCAGTACTTC. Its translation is CASSTGDISYEQYF. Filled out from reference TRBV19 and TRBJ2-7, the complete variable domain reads DGGITQSPKYLFRKEGQNVTLSCEQNLNHDAMYWYRQDPGQGLRLIYYSQIVNDFQKGDIAEGYSVSREKKESFPLTVTSAQKNPTAFYLCASSTGDISYEQYFGPGTRLTVT.

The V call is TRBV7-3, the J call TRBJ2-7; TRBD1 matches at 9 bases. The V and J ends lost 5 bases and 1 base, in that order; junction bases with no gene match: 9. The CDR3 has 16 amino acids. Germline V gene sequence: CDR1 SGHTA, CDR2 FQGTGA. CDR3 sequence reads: CASSQSGTGRSYEQYF. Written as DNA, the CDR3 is TGTGCCAGCAGCCAATCCGGGACAGGGAGGTCCTACGAGCAGTACTTC.

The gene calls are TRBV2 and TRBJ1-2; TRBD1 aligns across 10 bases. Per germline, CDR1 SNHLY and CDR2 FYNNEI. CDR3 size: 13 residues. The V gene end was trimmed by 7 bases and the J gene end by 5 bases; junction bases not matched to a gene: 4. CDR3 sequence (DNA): TGTGCCAGCAAGCCGGGACAGGGGTATGGCTACACCTTC. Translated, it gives CASKPGQGYGYTF.

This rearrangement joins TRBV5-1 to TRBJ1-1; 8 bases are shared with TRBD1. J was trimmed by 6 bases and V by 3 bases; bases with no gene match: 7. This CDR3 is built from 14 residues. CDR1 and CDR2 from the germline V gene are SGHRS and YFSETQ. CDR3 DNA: TGCGCCAGCAGCTCACAGACAGGGGAGGCTGAAGCTTTCTTT. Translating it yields CASSSQTGEAEAFF. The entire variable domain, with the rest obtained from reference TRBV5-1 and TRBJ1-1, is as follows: KAGVTQTPRYLIKTRGQQVTLSCSPISGHRSVSWYQQTPGQGLQFLFEYFSETQRNKGNFPGRFSGRQFSNSRSEMNVSTLELGDSALYLCASSSQTGEAEAFFGQGTRLTVV.